Shown below are 22 T cell receptor beta chains from a single sample sequenced in a study of T cells in Graves' hyperthyroidism and ophthalmopathy (dated by TCRdb to the late 2010s). To prepare the library, multiplex PCR was applied. TCRdb names Illumina HiSeq 2000 as the instrument used. Amplification of TCR beta CDR3 regions was carried out from RNA transcripts. For the first round of RT-PCR on the TCR CDR3, the HTBI primer set was used together with the Qiagen OneStep RT-PCR kit. TCRdb cleaned the public reads at Q25 with fastp, built clones with MiXCR and kept in-frame beta chains. Merged by CDR3 protein, the rows form single entries marked with the most common genes and DNA. Here the sample has under 70,000 distinct CDR3 sequences; around 50% occur a single time. The ten largest clones take up about 3.3% of the sample. Material for sequencing was blood. Receptors were obtained from an older woman with Graves' ophthalmopathy.

At least ten counts were recorded for this clonotype. This chain joins TRBV12-3 or TRBV12-4 and TRBJ1-5; possibly TRBD1 for D (5 bases). Deletions cut 6 bases from V and 2 bases from J, with 11 bases between. This CDR3 has 14 residues. The CDR3 here is CASSPLGGNQPQHF. CDR3 DNA: TGTGCCAGCAGCCCCCTGGGGGGCAATCAGCCCCAGCATTTT.

The sample holds many counts of this clonotype. This chain connects TRBV5-1 to TRBJ2-5; D is unclear. The CDR3 extends over 14 amino acids. V was pared by 0 bases and J by 5 bases, with 11 bases between. In germline, CDR1 is SGHRS, CDR2 YFSETQ. The CDR3 DNA follows: TGCGCCAGCAGCTTGGAAAAGGGCTGGGAGACCCAGTACTTC. It codes for CASSLEKGWETQYF.

This clonotype was seen ten or more times. The chain carries TRBV10-1 and TRBJ1-6; no firm D call. Per germline, CDR1 WNHNN and CDR2 SYGVQD (reference sequence). The V gene lost 4 bases and the J gene lost 0 bases, with 25 bases spanning the gap. The CDR3 extends over 21 amino acids. The CDR3 bases are TGCGCCAGCAGTGCTCCCCAGATTTTTAAATTTCTTAGCTCCTATAATTCACCCCTCCACTTT. Amino acid sequence: CASSAPQIFKFLSSYNSPLHF.

V gene TRBV6-1 combines with J gene TRBJ2-5, with 8 bases fitting TRBD1. The CDR3 runs 14 residues. Germline CDR1 MNHNS, CDR2 SASEGT. Unmatched junction bases numbered 7, after V lost 5 bases and J lost 5 bases. CDR3: CASSLDRGYETQYF. In nucleotides, the CDR3 is TGTGCCAGCAGTCTAGACAGGGGTTACGAGACCCAGTACTTC.

There are a few counts of this clonotype. V usage is TRBV20-1 and J usage is TRBJ1-2, with unresolved D. Trimming stripped 6 bases from V and 5 bases from J, with 19 bases between. This CDR3 has 14 residues. Germline V gives CDR1 DFQATT, CDR2 SNEGSKA (reference sequence). CDR3 sequence (DNA): TGCAGTGCCCCGCGGCCGGGCACAATATATGGCTACACCTTC. Its protein product is CSAPRPGTIYGYTF.

This clonotype has only one observation. A read error may account for a junction end that differs from germline. The rearrangement joins TRBV4-3 to TRBJ2-1; D is uncertain. The germline V gene has CDR1 LGHNA and CDR2 YSLEER. There are 16 residues in the CDR3. CDR3 loop: CASSQDEAGSYNEQFF. In nucleotides, the CDR3 is TGCGCCAGCAGCCAAGATGAGGCCGGCTCCTATAATGAGCAGTTCTTC.

This clonotype was seen once. This chain links TRBV4-1 with TRBJ1-3, with TRBD1 identical over 10 bases. The V gene's germline CDR1 is MGHRA and CDR2 YSYEKL. CDR3 length equals 17 residues. V lost 0 bases, J lost 5 bases, and 7 bases stayed unmatched. The CDR3 DNA is TGCGCCAGCAGCCAAGATCTCGACAGGGGGCTAAGAAACACCATATATTTT. Protein product: CASSQDLDRGLRNTIYF.

This chain uses TRBV20-1 with TRBJ2-7; TRBD1 matches at 7 bases. Germline V gene data show CDR1 as DFQATT and CDR2 as SNEGSKA (reference sequence). J lost 2 bases, V lost 0 bases, and 7 bases had no gene match. CDR3 size: 15 residues. The CDR3 region has the DNA TGCAGTGCTAGAGACTTGACAGGGTCGGCCTACGAGCAGTACTTC. Translation gives CSARDLTGSAYEQYF.

The table lists this clonotype with many counts. This chain uses TRBV11-3 with TRBJ2-1; D gene ambiguous. Trimming shortened V by 5 bases and J by 7 bases, and 15 bases separated the two germline ends. From germline, CDR1 is SGHNT and CDR2 YENEEA. The CDR3 sequence is 14 residues long. For the CDR3, the DNA is TGTGCCAGCAGCCCCCCAGAGGTTGGGAATGAGCAGTTCTTC. As protein: CASSPPEVGNEQFF.

At least ten counts were recorded for this clonotype. The V and J genes are TRBV27 and TRBJ1-6, with a tentative D call TRBD1 (5 bases). The ends were cut back, 5 bases at V and 4 bases at J, with 9 bases in the middle. Looked up from germline, CDR1 is MNHEY and CDR2 is SMNVEV (reference sequence). This CDR3 is built from 14 residues. This CDR3 reads CASSGAGYNSPLHF. The CDR3 DNA reads TGTGCCAGCAGTGGGGCAGGTTATAATTCACCCCTCCACTTT.

A few counts support this clonotype. This rearrangement joins TRBV29-1 to TRBJ1-3; D is perhaps TRBD1 (5 bases). This CDR3 comprises 14 residues. Germline assignment: CDR1 SQVTM and CDR2 ANQGSEA. Deletions cut 4 bases from V and 0 bases from J, with 10 bases between. The CDR3 sequence: CSVGTPVSGNTIYF. The DNA for the CDR3 is TGCAGCGTTGGGACACCAGTCTCTGGAAACACCATATATTTT.

Note on this clonotype: Just one base apart from a much larger clone, this may be a read error. V is TRBV12-2 and J is TRBJ2-5; the table calls TRBD2, which could not be checked here. TRBV12-2 constitutes a pseudogene. The CDR3 sequence is 14 residues long. The CDR3 region has the DNA TGTGTAAGTCCTCCGGGACTAGGCGTAGAGACCCAGTACTTC. Its protein product is CVSPPGLGVETQYF.

This chain uses TRBV10-1 with TRBJ1-1, with D unclear. V gave up 0 bases and J gave up 1 base, with 9 bases separating them. Looked up from germline, CDR1 is WNHNN and CDR2 is SYGVQD (reference sequence). The CDR3 has 15 residues. The CDR3: CASSESRASNTEAFF. In DNA, the CDR3 is TGCGCCAGCAGTGAGTCGCGGGCTTCGAACACTGAAGCTTTCTTT.

The chain recombines TRBV6-2 or TRBV6-3 with TRBJ1-1; 10 bases fit TRBD1. Germline V gives CDR1 MNHEY, CDR2 SVGEGT. V shed 3 bases and J 7 bases; nucleotides not matched to a gene: 2. CDR3 length equals 13 residues. This chain's CDR3 is CASSYGQGGEAFF. The CDR3 region has the DNA TGTGCCAGCAGTTATGGACAGGGGGGTGAAGCTTTCTTT.

The genes are TRBV6-1 and TRBJ1-2; 9 bases match TRBD1. The germline V gene has CDR1 MNHNS and CDR2 SASEGT. The CDR3 extends over 13 amino acids. J lost 6 bases, V lost 5 bases, and 4 bases had no gene match. The CDR3 DNA is TGTGCCAGCAGTTGGGACAGGGATGATGGCTACACCTTC. It encodes CASSWDRDDGYTF.

Concerning this clonotype itself: This is likely a read error, given that the CDR3 carries no conserved phenylalanine or tryptophan at its end. V usage is TRBV29-1 and J usage is TRBJ1-2, with D possibly matching TRBD1 (5 bases). CDR3 length: 13 residues. The germline V gene has CDR1 SQVTM and CDR2 ANQGSEA. Deletions cut 5 bases from V and 5 bases from J, with 15 bases between. DNA of the CDR3: TGCAGCGTTCCGGAAAGAAGGGGTTATGGCTACACCCTC. Protein: CSVPERRGYGYTL.

The table lists this clonotype with many counts. The genes are TRBV10-2 and TRBJ2-1, with TRBD2 matching 9 bases. J gave up 5 bases and V 5 bases, and 13 bases lay outside the gene matches. Germline V gene data show CDR1 as WSHSY and CDR2 as SAAADI. The CDR3 spans 17 residues. The CDR3: CASSHGGRVGFNNEQFF. The CDR3 nucleotides read TGCGCCAGCAGTCATGGCGGGAGGGTAGGGTTCAACAATGAGCAGTTCTTC.

The table lists this clonotype with many counts. The CDR3 DNA is TGTGCCAGCAGCGCCGAGACTACCTGGGACACTGAAGCTTTCTTT. Translated: CASSAETTWDTEAFF. The chain carries TRBV9 and TRBJ1-1; D gene unclear. The CDR3 loop spans 15 amino acids. V was clipped by 3 bases and J by 3 bases, with 15 bases between them. CDR1 and CDR2 from the germline V gene are SGDLS and YYNGEE.

A remark on this clonotype: A junction boundary mismatches the germline segment, possibly from a read error. V and J are TRBV7-8 and TRBJ1-1; D ambiguous. CDR3 length: 12 amino acids. The germline V gene has CDR1 SGHVS and CDR2 FQNEAQ. CDR3 in DNA: TGTGCCAGCAGTGTGAAAGGATGGGAAGCTTTCTTC. The encoded protein is CASSVKGWEAFF.

This chain uses TRBV7-3 with TRBJ2-7; TRBD2 matches 13 bases. Trimming removed 3 bases from V and 6 bases from J; junction bases left unmatched: 11. The CDR3 is made up of 17 amino acids. CDR1 is SGHTA and CDR2 is FQGTGA in the germline V gene. The CDR3 DNA reads as TGTGCCAGCAGCTTGGTCTTAGGGACTAGCGGGAAATCCGAGCAGTACTTC. It yields the protein CASSLVLGTSGKSEQYF.

J is TRBJ2-1 and V is TRBV12-5; D is ambiguous. V was pared by 3 bases and J by 5 bases, with 8 bases between. CDR1 LGHNT and CDR2 FRNRAP come from the germline V gene. The CDR3 extends over 13 amino acids. This CDR3 is CASGLGHHNEQFF. CDR3 in DNA: TGTGCTAGTGGTTTAGGCCACCACAATGAGCAGTTCTTC.

This clonotype came up many times. The J gene is TRBJ2-2, the V gene TRBV5-1; the D gene is possibly TRBD2 (6 bases). The CDR3 runs 15 residues. V lost 2 bases and J lost 1, with 9 bases in between. Germline CDR1 and CDR2: SGHRS and YFSETQ. The CDR3 loop reads CASSFGLMNTGELFF. CDR3 in DNA: TGCGCCAGCAGCTTCGGACTAATGAACACCGGGGAGCTGTTTTTT.